What follows are 21 T cell receptor beta chains derived from one specimen sequenced in a study of early T cells in non-severe SARS-CoV-2 infection. TCRdb re-called the 5' RACE reads with MiXCR, one entry per CDR3 protein. The sample contains more than 60,000 distinct CDR3 sequences, 9.5% to 15% of which appear only once. Sequencing was performed on whole blood, taken at baseline. The source is an adult who was a healthcare worker with PCR-confirmed SARS-CoV-2 infection or an uninfected control (not recorded which).

This clonotype was detected ten times or more. This chain links TRBV20-1 with TRBJ1-1, with no clear D. V was shortened by 0 bases and J by 3 bases, with 11 bases between the two germline ends. CDR1 is DFQATT, CDR2 SNEGSKA, per germline (reference sequence). The CDR3 spans 14 residues. CDR3 sequence: CSARERLGDTEAFF. The CDR3 DNA is TGCAGTGCTAGAGAGAGGTTGGGTGACACTGAAGCTTTCTTT.

This clonotype was picked up a small number of times. The chain carries TRBV28 and TRBJ2-3, with TRBD2 matching 10 bases. The CDR3 covers 16 residues. V dropped 4 bases and J dropped 3; count of bases not matched to a gene: 7. CDR1 and CDR2 from the germline V gene are MDHEN and SYDVKM. The CDR3 protein is CASSSSAGGLTDTQYF. CDR3 in DNA: TGTGCCAGCAGTTCTTCAGCGGGGGGGCTAACAGATACGCAGTATTTT.

The V call is TRBV28, the J call TRBJ1-2, with TRBD1 as a possible D gene (5 bases). V was cut by 4 bases and J by 5 bases, with 20 bases left in between. The CDR3 covers 16 residues. Germline assignment: CDR1 MDHEN and CDR2 SYDVKM. CDR3 sequence: CASSSTLGGIVYGYTF. CDR3 coding DNA: TGTGCCAGCAGTTCAACCTTGGGGGGTATTGTTTATGGCTACACCTTC.

This clonotype was counted only a few times. The V call is TRBV5-4, the J call TRBJ2-7; D might be TRBD1 (6 bases). The CDR3 has 14 amino acids. Trimming took 2 bases from V and 3 from J, leaving 12 bases between them. Germline-derived CDR1 and CDR2 are SGHNT and YYREEE (reference sequence). The CDR3 reads CASSFRTEDYEQYF. DNA for the CDR3: TGTGCCAGCAGCTTCAGGACAGAGGACTACGAGCAGTACTTC.

This clonotype was detected only a few times. The chain has TRBV11-2 and TRBJ1-2; D is undetermined. The germline V gene has CDR1 SGHAT and CDR2 FQNNGV. This CDR3 is 11 amino acids long. Between the trimmed V and J ends, which lost 10 bases and 8 bases, there was a span of 14 bases. The DNA of the CDR3 is TGTGCCAACGAGGGATCGGGCGGCTACACCTTC. Its protein is CANEGSGGYTF. The full variable domain, with the rest looked up from reference TRBV11-2 and TRBJ1-2, is EAGVAQSPRYKIIEKRQSVAFWCNPISGHATLYWYQQILGQGPKLLIQFQNNGVVDDSQLPKDRFSAERLKGVDSTLKIQPAKLEDSAVYLCANEGSGGYTFGSGTRLTVV.

This clonotype was observed many times. The chain employs TRBV20-1 and TRBJ2-7, with unresolved D. CDR3 length equals 13 residues. The ends were cut back, 2 bases at V and 7 bases at J, with 15 bases in the middle. Germline V gives CDR1 DFQATT, CDR2 SNEGSKA (reference sequence). The CDR3 protein is CSARTENPREQYF. CDR3 in DNA: TGCAGTGCTAGAACCGAAAACCCGCGGGAGCAGTACTTC.

This clonotype was picked up a small number of times. V is TRBV28 and J is TRBJ2-5; 9 nucleotides match TRBD2. The length of the CDR3 is 15 residues. The trim removed 5 bases at V and 6 bases at J, leaving 10 bases unmatched. The germline V gene encodes CDR1 MDHEN and CDR2 SYDVKM. CDR3 sequence reads: CASSSSGGFWQTQYF. CDR3 coding DNA: TGTGCCAGCAGTAGTAGCGGGGGTTTTTGGCAGACCCAGTACTTC.

This chain uses TRBV5-1 with TRBJ1-1; 8 bases are shared with TRBD1. CDR3 length equals 15 residues. CDR1 and CDR2 (germline): SGHRS, YFSETQ. Germline trimming cut 3 bases from V and 3 bases from J; bases unmatched to any gene: 7. The CDR3 DNA reads as TGCGCCAGCAGCTCCAGAACAGGGGGGGACACTGAAGCTTTCTTT. Translation: CASSSRTGGDTEAFF.

This clonotype has only a few counts. This chain joins TRBV20-1 and TRBJ1-2; unclear D gene. Trimming left V 3 bases short and J 4 bases short, with 12 bases between. There are 13 residues in the CDR3. CDR1 and CDR2 (germline): DFQATT, SNEGSKA (reference sequence). CDR3 amino acids: CSASIPGGYGYTF. For the CDR3, the DNA is TGCAGTGCTAGTATTCCCGGCGGCTATGGCTACACCTTC.

This clonotype has at least ten counts. The chain uses TRBV28 and TRBJ1-3; D not resolved. This CDR3 spans 13 amino acids. CDR1 and CDR2 (germline): MDHEN, SYDVKM. Trimming took 5 bases from V and 4 from J, leaving 9 bases between them. CDR3 sequence (DNA): TGTGCCAGCAGTCCCCCCGTAGGAAACACCATATATTTT. This codes for CASSPPVGNTIYF.

The genes are TRBV5-1 and TRBJ2-3; no firm D call. V lost 4 bases, J lost 2 bases, and 8 bases lay in between. CDR3 size: 13 residues. CDR1 is SGHRS, CDR2 YFSETQ, per germline. In DNA form, the CDR3 reads TGCGCCAGCAGCCCACCCACCACAGATACGCAGTATTTT. Residues: CASSPPTTDTQYF.

The chain is built from TRBV6-2 or TRBV6-3 and TRBJ1-1, with no clear D. V lost 0 bases, J lost 5 bases, and 10 bases lay in between. CDR3 size: 14 residues. Germline V gene sequence: CDR1 MNHEY, CDR2 SVGEGT. Here the CDR3 reads CASSYSRGRTEAFF. CDR3 in DNA: TGTGCCAGCAGTTACTCGCGGGGTAGGACTGAAGCTTTCTTT.

The chain uses TRBV7-2 and TRBJ1-2; a weak D match, TRBD1 (6 bases). Germline values: CDR1 SGHTA, CDR2 FQGNSA. V gave up 1 base and J gave up 6 bases, with 18 bases separating them. The CDR3 contains 16 residues. The CDR3 DNA reads as TGTGCCAGCAGCTTAGTTGGCGTGGGGGGCGCGGATGGCTACACCTTC. As protein: CASSLVGVGGADGYTF.

This clonotype was counted between two and nine times. V gene TRBV7-6 combines with J gene TRBJ2-1, with 9 bases identical to TRBD1. The CDR3 consists of 17 residues. V lost 4 bases to trimming and J lost 3 bases; unmatched junction nucleotides: 10. Germline V lookup: CDR1 SGHVS, CDR2 FNYEAQ. The CDR3 loop reads CASSSDRGGYIYNEQFF. Here the CDR3 DNA reads TGTGCCAGCAGCTCAGACAGGGGGGGATACATCTACAATGAGCAGTTCTTC.

This clonotype has a count of ten or more. The chain couples TRBV5-1 to TRBJ2-1, with D possibly TRBD1 on 5 matching bases. The germline CDR1 and CDR2 sequences are SGHRS and YFSETQ. V was cut by 6 bases and J by 0 bases, with 19 bases left in between. CDR3 length: 17 amino acids. The CDR3 spells CASTTGGLLSSYNEQFF. The CDR3 DNA reads as TGCGCCAGCACCACAGGTGGGTTACTGAGCTCCTACAATGAGCAGTTCTTC.

Details on this clonotype: Germline is not matched at one junction end, which may reflect a read error. The chain carries TRBV2 and TRBJ2-5; D possibly matches TRBD1 or TRBD2 (5 bases each). The germline V gene has CDR1 SNHLY and CDR2 FYNNEI. CDR3 length: 14 residues. The CDR3 DNA is TGTGCCAGCAACCCCTCCCGGGGCCAAGGGACCCAGTACTTC. Its protein is CASNPSRGQGTQYF.

Many counts were recorded for this clonotype. The gene calls are TRBV5-4 and TRBJ2-3; the match to TRBD1 covers 9 bases. Per the germline V gene, CDR1 is SGHNT and CDR2 is YYREEE (reference sequence). V lost 5 bases to trimming and J lost 2 bases; unmatched junction nucleotides: 9. CDR3 length equals 16 residues. The CDR3 DNA is TGTGCCAGCAGACCTCGGACAGGGGCGAACACAGATACGCAGTATTTT. This sequence encodes CASRPRTGANTDTQYF.

The table lists this clonotype with a few counts. The genes are TRBV5-5 and TRBJ2-7; D is unresolved. The V gene's germline CDR1 is SGHKS and CDR2 YYEKEE (reference sequence). The CDR3 has 16 residues. The V end lost 3 bases, the J end lost 2 bases, and 18 bases lay between the germline ends. For the CDR3, the DNA is TGTGCCAGCAGCTCGCCGGTGCCGTCCTGGGCCTACGAGCAGTACTTC. This sequence encodes CASSSPVPSWAYEQYF. Full variable domain (rest looked up from reference TRBV5-5 and TRBJ2-7): DAGVTQSPTHLIKTRGQQVTLRCSPISGHKSVSWYQQVLGQGPQFIFQYYEKEERGRGNFPDRFSARQFPNYSSELNVNALLLGDSALYLCASSSPVPSWAYEQYFGPGTRLTVT.

This chain joins TRBV5-4 and TRBJ1-1; D gene ambiguous. Germline assignment: CDR1 SGHNT and CDR2 YYREEE (reference sequence). The CDR3 consists of 12 residues. The V gene lost 4 bases and the J gene lost 2 bases, with 6 bases spanning the gap. CDR3 bases: TGTGCCAGCAGCCCGGATAACACTGAAGCTTTCTTT. It specifies CASSPDNTEAFF.

The J gene is TRBJ2-3, the V gene TRBV4-3, with TRBD2 matching 9 bases. Looked up from germline, CDR1 is LGHNA and CDR2 is YSLEER. The CDR3 is 17 amino acids. Unmatched junction bases numbered 8, after V lost 0 bases and J lost 4 bases. The CDR3 spells CASSQERTAGGPDTQYF. In DNA form, the CDR3 reads TGCGCCAGCAGCCAAGAGCGAACGGCGGGGGGGCCAGATACGCAGTATTTT.

This clonotype came up many times. J is TRBJ1-2 and V is TRBV6-6; D is perhaps TRBD1 (6 bases). This CDR3 spans 13 amino acids. With 4 bases removed from V and 7 bases from J, the gap between germline ends came to 13 bases. Germline V gives CDR1 MNHNY, CDR2 SVGAGI (reference sequence). The CDR3 DNA follows: TGTGCCAGCAGTTCCCGTGGGGGGGCTGGCTACACCTTC. This encodes CASSSRGGAGYTF.